This T cell receptor beta chain was identified in a study of blood T cell repertoires in COVID-19. For the study at large: The United States, Italy and Spain were the sources of the acute and convalescent COVID-19 samples.

Germline V gene sequence: CDR1 LNHDA, CDR2 SQIVND (reference sequence). This CDR3 contains 15 residues. Trimming took off 8 bases at V and 4 bases at J, with 18 bases between the two ends. Study members were between about 18 and 95 years old and lived in 20 to 30 US regions. Cohort assignment relied on participant-reported clinical history. In the original processing: Amplification of reference gene primers provided the estimated nucleated cell counts. Sequenced by immunoSEQ multiplex PCR; TCRdb stores in-frame clones only, minus some. V, J and clone size are those of that table, while D and trimming were read from the DNA. The profile shows 190,000 or so clones, about 82% of them singletons.

The rearrangement joins TRBV19 to TRBJ1-5; D is undetermined. The TCR was taken from a young woman who had recovered from COVID-19. Input material: PBMCs or T cells enriched from blood (not recorded which). CDR3 protein: CASLYEDGSNQPQHF. The CDR3 nucleotides are TGTGCCAGTCTTTATGAAGACGGGAGTAATCAGCCCCAGCATTTT.